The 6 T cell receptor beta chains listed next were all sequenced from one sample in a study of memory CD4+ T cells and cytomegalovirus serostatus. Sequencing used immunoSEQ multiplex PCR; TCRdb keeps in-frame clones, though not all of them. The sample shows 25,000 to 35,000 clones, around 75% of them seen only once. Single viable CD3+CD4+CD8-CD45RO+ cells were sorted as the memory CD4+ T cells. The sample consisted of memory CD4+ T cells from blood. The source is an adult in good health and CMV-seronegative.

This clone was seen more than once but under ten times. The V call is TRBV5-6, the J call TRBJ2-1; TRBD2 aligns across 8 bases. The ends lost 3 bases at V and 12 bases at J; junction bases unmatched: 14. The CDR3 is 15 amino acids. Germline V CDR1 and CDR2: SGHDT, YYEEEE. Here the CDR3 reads CASSSTGTSDVGQFF. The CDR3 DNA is TGTGCCAGCAGCTCCACCGGGACTAGTGATGTGGGGCAGTTCTTC.

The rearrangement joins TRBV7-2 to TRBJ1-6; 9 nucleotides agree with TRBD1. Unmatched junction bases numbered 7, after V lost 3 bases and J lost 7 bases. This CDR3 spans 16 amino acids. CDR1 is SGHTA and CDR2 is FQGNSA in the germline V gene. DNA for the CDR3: TGTGCCAGCAGCTTGGACAGGGGCGTAGGAAATTCACCCCTCCACTTT. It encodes CASSLDRGVGNSPLHF.

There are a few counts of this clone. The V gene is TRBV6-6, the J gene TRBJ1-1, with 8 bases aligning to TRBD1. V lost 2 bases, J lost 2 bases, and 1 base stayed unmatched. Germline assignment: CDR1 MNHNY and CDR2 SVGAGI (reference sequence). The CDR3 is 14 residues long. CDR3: CASSYDRGNTEAFF. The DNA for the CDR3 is TGTGCCAGCAGTTACGACAGGGGTAACACTGAAGCTTTCTTT.

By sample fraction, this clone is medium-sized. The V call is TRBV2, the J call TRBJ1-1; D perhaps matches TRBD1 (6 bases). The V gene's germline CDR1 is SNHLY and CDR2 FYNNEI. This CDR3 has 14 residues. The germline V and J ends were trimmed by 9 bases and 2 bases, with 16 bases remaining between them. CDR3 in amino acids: CASLGQTKNTEAFF. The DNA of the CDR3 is TGTGCCAGTCTCGGACAGACTAAAAACACTGAAGCTTTCTTT.

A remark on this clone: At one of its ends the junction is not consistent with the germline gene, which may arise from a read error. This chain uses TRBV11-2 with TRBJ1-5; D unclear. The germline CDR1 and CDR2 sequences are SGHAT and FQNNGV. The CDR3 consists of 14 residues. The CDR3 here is CASSQEALNQPQHF. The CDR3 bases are TGCGCCAGCAGCCAGGAGGCACTTAATCAGCCCCAGCATTTT.

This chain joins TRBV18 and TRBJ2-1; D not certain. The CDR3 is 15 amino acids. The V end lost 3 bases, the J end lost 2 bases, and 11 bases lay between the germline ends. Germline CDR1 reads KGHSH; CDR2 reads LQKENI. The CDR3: CASSPAGQTYNEQFF. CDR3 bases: TGTGCCAGCTCACCGGCCGGGCAGACCTACAATGAGCAGTTCTTC.